These T cell receptor beta chains were read from a single sample in a study of blood T cell repertoires in COVID-19. Repertoires were generated with immunoSEQ multiplex PCR, while TCRdb's copy carries only in-frame clones and drops some. The table shows 150,000 to 200,000 clones, with 84% occurring only once. Sequenced sample: peripheral blood. Receptor source: a man aged 18 to 30 with active or convalescent COVID-19. CDR3s include the opening cysteine and the closing phenylalanine or tryptophan. A D gene is named only where the DNA matches it firmly. Rows may omit the clone size; those that give it use once, few, many or a size class.

d_call clone_size j_call v_call cdr3_aa cdr3_nt
TRBD2 - TRBJ2-1 TRBV6-5 CASNSGLAVQEQFF TGTGCCAGCAACTCGGGACTAGCGGTTCAGGAGCAGTTCTTC
TRBD2 once TRBJ2-1 TRBV7-9 CASSLALLAGEQFF TGTGCCAGCAGCTTAGCGCTGCTAGCGGGAGAGCAGTTCTTC
- - TRBJ2-1 TRBV18 CASSPTMAEQFF TGTGCCAGCTCACCTACTATGGCTGAGCAGTTCTTC
- few TRBJ2-3 TRBV25-1 CASSESAGRTDTQYF TGTGCCAGCAGTGAATCCGCGGGGCGAACAGATACGCAGTATTTT
- few TRBJ1-6 TRBV2 CASSAARGRSPLHF TGTGCCAGCAGTGCGGCCAGGGGAAGGTCACCCCTCCACTTT
- - TRBJ1-2 TRBV10-2 CAIRTEGAGYGYTF TGCGCCATCAGGACAGAAGGTGCCGGATATGGCTACACCTTC
TRBD1 - TRBJ2-7 TRBV19 CASSGTLGTVYEQYF TGTGCCAGTTCTGGGACATTGGGGACAGTCTACGAGCAGTACTTC
- once TRBJ2-1 TRBV12-3/TRBV12-4 CASSLLRQGSIF TGTGCCAGCAGTTTACTTCGGCAGGGGTCGATCTTC
TRBD2 many TRBJ2-1 TRBV4-2 CASSLYKTSGRGEQFF TGTGCCAGCAGCCTTTATAAGACTAGCGGGAGGGGTGAGCAGTTCTTC
- - TRBJ1-6 TRBV3-1/TRBV3-2 CASSQGSGRVASPLHF TGTGCCAGCAGCCAGGGCTCGGGCAGGGTGGCTTCACCCCTCCACTTT
- - TRBJ2-5 TRBV6-5 CASTLIRVGQETQYF TGTGCCAGCACCCTAATACGGGTAGGCCAAGAGACCCAGTACTTC
TRBD2 once TRBJ2-7 TRBV5-1 CASSLDLAGGKTFSYEQYF TGCGCCAGCAGCTTGGATCTAGCGGGGGGAAAAACATTCAGCTACGAGCAGTACTTC
- - TRBJ2-3 TRBV3-1/TRBV3-2 CASSQGVGGPTDTQYF TGTGCCAGCAGCCAAGGGGTCGGGGGGCCCACAGATACGCAGTATTTT
- - TRBJ2-5 TRBV4-3 CASSQTHGAAQETQYF TGCGCCAGCAGCCAAACACACGGAGCGGCCCAAGAGACCCAGTACTTC
- - TRBJ1-2 TRBV4-2 CASSPELGLGGGYTF TGTGCCAGCAGCCCAGAACTTGGTTTAGGGGGTGGCTACACCTTC
- - TRBJ2-7 TRBV27 CASSYRDFGYEQYF TGTGCCAGCAGCTACAGGGATTTCGGGTACGAGCAGTACTTC
TRBD2 - TRBJ2-1 TRBV2 CASTSGRATYNEQFF TGTGCCAGCACTAGCGGGAGGGCAACCTACAATGAGCAGTTCTTC
TRBD2 - TRBJ2-7 TRBV14 CASSGLAGGPTYEQYF TGTGCCAGCAGCGGACTAGCGGGGGGACCGACCTACGAGCAGTACTTC
- - TRBJ1-5 TRBV6-1 CASSEIEYSNQPQHF TGTGCCAGCAGTGAAATAGAGTATAGCAATCAGCCCCAGCATTTT
TRBD1 - TRBJ1-4 TRBV4-1 CASSREVGTGRSSGKLFF TGCGCCAGCAGCCGAGAGGTCGGGACAGGGCGATCCAGTGGAAAACTGTTTTTT